One sample yielded the 2 T cell receptor beta chains listed below, sequenced in a study of T cell responses to AZD1222 COVID-19 vaccine. Profiled with immunoSEQ multiplex PCR; TCRdb holds only in-frame clones, not every one. The sample records some 93,000 clones, around 89% being singletons. Specimen: peripheral blood, collected 28 days after the second AZD1222 dose. The origin of the receptors is an adult who received the AZD1222 COVID-19 vaccine.

This chain connects TRBV7-9 to TRBJ2-7; TRBD1 agrees at 7 bases. J lost 6 bases, V lost 0 bases, and 8 bases had no gene match. The CDR3 loop spans 15 amino acids. Germline loops: CDR1 SEHNR, CDR2 FQNEAQ (reference sequence). CDR3 sequence (DNA): TGTGCCAGCAGCTTAGCGAAGGGGGCGCTTCGCGAGCAGTACTTC. Protein product: CASSLAKGALREQYF.

V and J are TRBV5-1 and TRBJ2-3; tentatively, D is TRBD2 (7 bases). V gave up 3 bases and J gave up 2 bases, with 22 bases separating them. Germline V lookup: CDR1 SGHRS, CDR2 YFSETQ. The CDR3 runs to 18 residues. CDR3 loop: CASSSAPGGQKFTDTQYF. CDR3 DNA: TGCGCCAGCAGCTCGGCCCCCGGGGGGCAAAAGTTCACAGATACGCAGTATTTT. Based on the CDR3 plus reference TRBV5-1 and TRBJ2-3, the full variable domain is KAGVTQTPRYLIKTRGQQVTLSCSPISGHRSVSWYQQTPGQGLQFLFEYFSETQRNKGNFPGRFSGRQFSNSRSEMNVSTLELGDSALYLCASSSAPGGQKFTDTQYFGPGTRLTVL.